The 21 T cell receptor beta chains listed next were all sequenced from one sample in a study of radiotherapy plus CTLA-4 blockade in lung cancer. Libraries were prepared by immunoSEQ multiplex PCR; TCRdb keeps only in-frame clonotypes and omits some of them. The table records 40,000 to 50,000 clones, 70% to 80% of them present only once. The input for sequencing was peripheral blood, taken from a patient treated with radiotherapy plus ipilimumab. The receptors derive from a human donor with non-small cell lung cancer who had stable disease on radiotherapy plus ipilimumab.

CDR3 in amino acids: CASSYRGGRADTQYF. The DNA of the CDR3 is TGTGCCAGCAGTTACCGGGGGGGGCGGGCAGATACGCAGTATTTT. This sequence joins TRBV6-5 and TRBJ2-3; TRBD2 matches 8 bases. Germline V gene data show CDR1 as MNHEY and CDR2 as SVGAGI. The J segment lost 4 bases and the V segment lost 2 bases, leaving 5 bases of the junction unmatched. CDR3 length: 15 amino acids.

The chain combines TRBV11-1 with TRBJ2-5; 7 bases align to TRBD1. Trimming cost V 1 base and J 4 bases; bases outside gene matches: 6. The CDR3 runs to 15 residues. Germline V gene data show CDR1 as SGHAT and CDR2 as FQDESV (reference sequence). Here the CDR3 DNA reads TGTGCCAGCAGCTTAGTGTGGGACAGTAGAGAGACCCAGTACTTC. Its translation is CASSLVWDSRETQYF. The whole variable domain, remainder taken from reference TRBV11-1 and TRBJ2-5, is EAEVAQSPRYKITEKSQAVAFWCDPISGHATLYWYRQILGQGPELLVQFQDESVVDDSQLPKDRFSAERLKGVDSTLKIQPAELGDSAMYLCASSLVWDSRETQYFGPGTRLLVL.

This chain connects TRBV28 to TRBJ1-4; 7 bases line up with TRBD1. Germline CDR1 is MDHEN and CDR2 is SYDVKM. The CDR3 loop spans 17 amino acids. Losses at the gene ends were 3 bases for V and 5 bases for J; bases not matched to a gene: 12. The CDR3 coding sequence is TGTGCCAGCAGTTTGGCGGGACAGTTAAGTACGAATGAAAAACTGTTTTTT. This sequence encodes CASSLAGQLSTNEKLFF.

V gene TRBV7-2 combines with J gene TRBJ1-2; 9 bases line up with TRBD1. The CDR3 runs to 14 residues. Germline CDR1 SGHTA, CDR2 FQGNSA. V was clipped by 4 bases and J by 2 bases; unmatched bases: 2. The CDR3 nucleotides read TGTGCCAGCAGCTATACAGGGGGCAACTATGGCTACACCTTC. Amino acid sequence: CASSYTGGNYGYTF.

The CDR3 DNA reads TGTGCCAGCAGCTTAACTAGCGGGGGGTTCGAGACCCAGTACTTC. This translates into CASSLTSGGFETQYF. This sequence joins TRBV11-2 and TRBJ2-5; 12 nucleotides line up with TRBD2. The CDR3 covers 15 residues. The ends lost 2 bases at V and 5 bases at J; junction bases unmatched: 3. Germline CDR1 is SGHAT and CDR2 is FQNNGV.

The rearrangement joins TRBV5-1 to TRBJ2-3; D unclear. V was pared by 1 base and J by 0 bases, with 9 bases between. In germline, CDR1 is SGHRS, CDR2 YFSETQ. The CDR3 is 15 amino acids. CDR3 in DNA: TGCGCCAGCAGCTTGCGGAGACCCAGCACAGATACGCAGTATTTT. This sequence encodes CASSLRRPSTDTQYF.

The rearrangement uses TRBV29-1 and TRBJ1-2, with D maybe TRBD1 (5 bases). The V end was cut by 4 bases, the J end by 1 base, with 10 bases between. CDR1 and CDR2 (germline): SQVTM, ANQGSEA. The CDR3 covers 13 residues. The CDR3 sequence is CSVAGQVNYGYTF. As DNA, the CDR3 is TGCAGCGTTGCTGGACAAGTTAACTATGGCTACACCTTC.

V is TRBV10-3 and J is TRBJ1-3; no clear D gene. This CDR3 has 12 residues. The germline V gene has CDR1 ENHRY and CDR2 SYGVKD. Written as DNA, the CDR3 is TGTGCGATCGGCATCTCTGGAAACACCATATATTTT. Amino acid sequence: CAIGISGNTIYF.

This sequence joins TRBV2 and TRBJ2-7, with 9 nucleotides matching TRBD1. The CDR3 is 14 residues long. Germline loops: CDR1 SNHLY, CDR2 FYNNEI. Trimming removed 4 bases from V and 2 bases from J; junction bases left unmatched: 3. DNA of the CDR3: TGTGCCAGCAGTGTTAGACAGGGGGCCTACGAGCAGTACTTC. The encoded protein is CASSVRQGAYEQYF.

V and J are TRBV7-8 and TRBJ2-1, with D tentatively TRBD2 (6 bases). Germline loops: CDR1 SGHVS, CDR2 FQNEAQ. V was cut by 2 bases and J by 8 bases, with 10 bases left in between. The CDR3 spans 13 residues. CDR3 DNA sequence: TGTGCCAGCAGCTTAAGGAGGGGACATGAGCAGTTCTTC. Protein: CASSLRRGHEQFF.

The V call is TRBV5-1, the J call TRBJ1-5, with 7 bases aligning to TRBD1. In germline, CDR1 is SGHRS, CDR2 YFSETQ. The V and J ends lost 0 bases and 2 bases, in that order; junction bases with no gene match: 2. The length of the CDR3 is 15 residues. CDR3 DNA sequence: TGCGCCAGCAGCTTGGAGGGGGCCGGCAATCAGCCCCAGCATTTT. This sequence encodes CASSLEGAGNQPQHF. Looking up the rest from reference TRBV5-1 and TRBJ1-5 gives the full variable domain: KAGVTQTPRYLIKTRGQQVTLSCSPISGHRSVSWYQQTPGQGLQFLFEYFSETQRNKGNFPGRFSGRQFSNSRSEMNVSTLELGDSALYLCASSLEGAGNQPQHFGDGTRLSIL.

The chain carries TRBV7-2 and TRBJ1-2, with D hard to call. Germline-derived CDR1 and CDR2 are SGHTA and FQGNSA. The CDR3 loop spans 14 amino acids. Deletions cut 0 bases from V and 7 bases from J, with 12 bases between. The CDR3 DNA is TGTGCCAGCAGCTTAGCGACGGTTAGCGCTGGCTACACCTTC. Translated, it gives CASSLATVSAGYTF.

The V gene is TRBV30, the J gene TRBJ2-1, with D tentatively TRBD2 (5 bases). The germline V gene has CDR1 GTSNPN and CDR2 SVGIG (reference sequence). This CDR3 comprises 13 residues. V was pared by 0 bases and J by 9 bases, with 12 bases between. Written as DNA, the CDR3 is TGTGCCTGGAGTGTACAGAGGGTGGGTGAGCAGTTCTTC. It yields the protein CAWSVQRVGEQFF.

The V gene is TRBV7-6, the J gene TRBJ2-1; 8 positions match TRBD1. The CDR3 contains 15 residues. The ends lost 5 bases at V and 7 bases at J; junction bases unmatched: 10. Per the germline V gene, CDR1 is SGHVS and CDR2 is FNYEAQ. Written as DNA, the CDR3 is TGTGCCAGCAGCACGACAGGGGCGGGTGGGAATGAGCAGTTCTTC. Translated, it gives CASSTTGAGGNEQFF.

This rearrangement joins TRBV6-1 to TRBJ1-1; D is ambiguous. V dropped 4 bases and J dropped 6 bases, with 12 bases sitting between them. Germline CDR1 and CDR2: MNHNS and SASEGT. The CDR3 is made up of 13 amino acids. CDR3 amino acids: CASSATGTAEAFF. The CDR3, as DNA: TGTGCCAGCAGTGCAACCGGAACAGCTGAAGCTTTCTTT.

CDR3 in amino acids: CAWSRGNTGELFF. The CDR3 DNA reads as TGTGCCTGGAGTAGGGGTAACACCGGGGAGCTGTTTTTT. V and J are TRBV30 and TRBJ2-2; D might be TRBD1 (5 bases). Deletions cut 2 bases from V and 2 bases from J, with 6 bases between. Per the germline V gene, CDR1 is GTSNPN and CDR2 is SVGIG (reference sequence). This CDR3 comprises 13 residues.

This CDR3 is CASSPLGGTDQPQHF. CDR3 in DNA: TGTGCCAGCAGCCCCCTCGGCGGTACCGATCAGCCCCAGCATTTT. The V call is TRBV7-2, the J call TRBJ1-5; D ambiguous. Germline V gene data show CDR1 as SGHTA and CDR2 as FQGNSA. This CDR3 region has 15 residues. V was clipped by 5 bases and J by 5 bases, with 16 bases between them.

The chain carries TRBV7-2 and TRBJ2-3; a possible D gene is TRBD2 (6 bases). The CDR3 is made up of 14 amino acids. Germline CDR1 is SGHTA and CDR2 is FQGNSA. With 5 bases removed from V and 5 bases from J, the gap between germline ends came to 14 bases. The CDR3 DNA follows: TGTGCCAGCAGCCCCCCGGGTAGCGGAGATACGCAGTATTTT. Its translation is CASSPPGSGDTQYF.

This clone has a single count. The rearrangement links TRBV11-1 to TRBJ2-1; 12 bases map to TRBD2. The V gene's germline CDR1 is SGHAT and CDR2 FQDESV (reference sequence). CDR3 length equals 17 residues. V lost 2 bases to trimming and J lost 12 bases; unmatched junction nucleotides: 14. The DNA for the CDR3 is TGTGCCAGCAGCTTAAGGGTACTAGCGGGGGGCCCTGGAGGGCAGTTCTTC. Translation: CASSLRVLAGGPGGQFF.

The J gene is TRBJ1-4, the V gene TRBV5-1; D possibly corresponds to TRBD1 (5 bases). CDR1 and CDR2 (germline): SGHRS, YFSETQ. The CDR3 runs to 16 residues. V was trimmed by 4 bases and J by 8 bases, leaving 21 bases between them. The CDR3 DNA is TGCGCCAGCAGCGCCGGTGAAAGGGGCCAGAAGGAAAAACTGTTTTTT. It yields the protein CASSAGERGQKEKLFF.

This sequence joins TRBV27 and TRBJ2-7; 11 positions match TRBD1. Germline V gene sequence: CDR1 MNHEY, CDR2 SMNVEV (reference sequence). There are 15 residues in the CDR3. V was pared by 6 bases and J by 3 bases, with 7 bases of the junction left unmatched. The DNA for the CDR3 is TGTGCCAGCAGACGACCGGGACAGGGGGACTACGAGCAGTACTTC. Its translation is CASRRPGQGDYEQYF.